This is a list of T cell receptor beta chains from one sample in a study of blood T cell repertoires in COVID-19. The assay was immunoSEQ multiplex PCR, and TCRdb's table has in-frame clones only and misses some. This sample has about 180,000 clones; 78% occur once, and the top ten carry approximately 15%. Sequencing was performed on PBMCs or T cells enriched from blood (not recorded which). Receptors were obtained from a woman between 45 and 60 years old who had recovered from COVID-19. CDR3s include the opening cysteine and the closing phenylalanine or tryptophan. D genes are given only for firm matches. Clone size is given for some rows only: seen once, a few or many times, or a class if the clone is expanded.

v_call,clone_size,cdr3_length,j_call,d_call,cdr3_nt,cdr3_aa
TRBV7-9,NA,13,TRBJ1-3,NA,TGTGCCAGCAACCTCCAGGGAGGAAACACCATATATTTT,CASNLQGGNTIYF
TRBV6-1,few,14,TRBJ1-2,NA,TGTGCCAGCAGTGAAGATGGAGAGAACTATGGCTACACCTTC,CASSEDGENYGYTF
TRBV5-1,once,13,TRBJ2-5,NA,TGCGCCAGCAGCGAGGGGCGGGGAGAGACCCAGTACTTC,CASSEGRGETQYF
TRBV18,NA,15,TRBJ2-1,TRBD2,TGTGCCAGCTCACCCCCAGAAGGGACTACCAATGAGCAGTTCTTC,CASSPPEGTTNEQFF
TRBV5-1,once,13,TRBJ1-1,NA,TGCGCCAGCAGCTCGCAGGGGAGCGCTGAAGCTTTCTTT,CASSSQGSAEAFF
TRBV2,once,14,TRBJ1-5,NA,TGTGCCAGCAGTGTGGAAGGGGGCAATCAGCCCCAGCATTTT,CASSVEGGNQPQHF
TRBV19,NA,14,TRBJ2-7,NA,TGTGCCAGTAGTAGTCAGGGTAGATCCTACGAGCAGTACTTC,CASSSQGRSYEQYF
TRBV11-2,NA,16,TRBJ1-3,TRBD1,TGTGCCAGCAGCCCCCTAGGGGACAGGTTTGGAAACACCATATATTTT,CASSPLGDRFGNTIYF
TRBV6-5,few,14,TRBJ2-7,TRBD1,TGTGCCAGCAGCGCCGGGACAGGGAACTACGAGCAGTACTTC,CASSAGTGNYEQYF
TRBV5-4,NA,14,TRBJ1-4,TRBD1,TGTGCCAGCAGCCGAGGGGGCTCTTATGAAAAACTGTTTTTT,CASSRGGSYEKLFF
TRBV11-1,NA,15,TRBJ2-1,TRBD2,TGTGCCAGCGCGGGCGAGACTAGCGGGAGGTATGAGCAGTTCTTC,CASAGETSGRYEQFF
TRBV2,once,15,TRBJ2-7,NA,TGTGCCAGCAGCAACCCGCCACTACAATCCTACGAGCAGTACTTC,CASSNPPLQSYEQYF
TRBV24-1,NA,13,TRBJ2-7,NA,TGTGCCACCAGTGATTACTCAGGGTCCGAGCAGTACTTC,CATSDYSGSEQYF
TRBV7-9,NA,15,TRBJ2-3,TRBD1,TGTGCCAGCAGCTCCGGGGACAGGGGGACAGATACGCAGTATTTT,CASSSGDRGTDTQYF
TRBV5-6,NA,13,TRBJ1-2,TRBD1,TGTGCCAGCAGCCAGGGACAGGGTGAGGGCTACACCTTC,CASSQGQGEGYTF
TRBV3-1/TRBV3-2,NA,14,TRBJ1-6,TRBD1,TGTGCCAGCACTCTACAGGGGGCGGATTCACCCCTCCACTTT,CASTLQGADSPLHF
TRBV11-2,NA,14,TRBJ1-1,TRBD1,TGTGCCAGCAGCGTTCAGGGGGCGAACACTGAAGCTTTCTTT,CASSVQGANTEAFF